This T cell receptor (beta chain) was identified in a study of T cell responses to AZD1222 COVID-19 vaccine. The CDR3 has 15 residues. Germline V CDR1 and CDR2: MGHRA, YSYEKL. V was pared by 1 base and J by 6 bases, with 6 bases of the junction left unmatched. Of note for this clone: Its antigen is undetermined.

Using immunoSEQ multiplex PCR, the repertoire was profiled, and TCRdb retains in-frame clones only, with some absent. The data hold 80,000 to 90,000 clones, with over 85% observed a single time. Whole-study results and caveats: Spike-specific TCR depth and breadth grew after two AZD1222 doses. The sample set comprised mostly white British donors with more females, and clonal diversity was possibly underestimated. Only after the peak T cell response were repertoires sampled. Vaccine-associated CD4 TCRs spanned spike, dominant at 160-218 and 743-854.

This sequence originates from an adult in good health. Specimen: peripheral blood, collected on day 0 of AZD1222 vaccination. This chain uses TRBV4-1 with TRBJ2-3; 8 bases match TRBD1. Here the CDR3 DNA reads TGCGCCAGCAGCCAAGGTCAGGGGGCGGGGGATACGCAGTATTTT. Its protein is CASSQGQGAGDTQYF.